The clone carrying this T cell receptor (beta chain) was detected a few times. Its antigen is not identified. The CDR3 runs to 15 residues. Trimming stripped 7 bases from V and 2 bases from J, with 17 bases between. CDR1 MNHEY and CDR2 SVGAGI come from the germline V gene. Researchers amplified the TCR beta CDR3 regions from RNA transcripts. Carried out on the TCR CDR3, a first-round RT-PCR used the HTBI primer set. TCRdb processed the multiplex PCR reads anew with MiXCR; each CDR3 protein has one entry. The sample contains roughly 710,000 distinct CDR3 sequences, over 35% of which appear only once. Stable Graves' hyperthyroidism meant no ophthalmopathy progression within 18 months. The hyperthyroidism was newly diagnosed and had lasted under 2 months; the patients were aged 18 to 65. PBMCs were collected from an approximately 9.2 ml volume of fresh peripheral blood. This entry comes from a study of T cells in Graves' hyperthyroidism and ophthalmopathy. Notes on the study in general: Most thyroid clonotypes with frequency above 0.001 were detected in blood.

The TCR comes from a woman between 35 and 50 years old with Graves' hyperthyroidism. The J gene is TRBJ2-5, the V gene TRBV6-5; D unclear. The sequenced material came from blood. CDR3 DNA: TGTGCCAGCATCCGACGGAGTAACCAACAAGAGACCCAGTACTTC. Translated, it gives CASIRRSNQQETQYF.